This T cell receptor beta chain is from a study of blood T cell repertoires in COVID-19. In the study overall: COVID-19 samples collected from the United States, Italy and Spain covered acute and convalescent phases.

The CDR3 loop spans 14 amino acids. The germline CDR1 and CDR2 sequences are MNHEY and SVGAGI. V gave up 7 bases and J gave up 7 bases, with 19 bases separating them. Repertoires were generated with immunoSEQ multiplex PCR, while TCRdb's copy carries only in-frame clones and drops some. The profile shows roughly 280,000 clones, over 80% of them singletons. This clone has a single count. This rearrangement joins TRBV6-5 to TRBJ1-1; D is unresolved. The sequence derives from a man in his 60s who had recovered from COVID-19. The sequencing input was peripheral blood. CDR3 loop: CASTVTPNVGEAFF. CDR3 DNA sequence: TGTGCCAGCACCGTGACACCCAACGTGGGTGAAGCTTTCTTT.